The next 18 T cell receptor beta chains were all read from a single sample in a study of shared clonotypes between healthy human individuals. Profiled with immunoSEQ multiplex PCR; TCRdb holds only in-frame clones, not every one. Of some 680,000 clones in the sample, around four fifths were seen once. Sequenced input: memory CD4+ T cells sorted from blood. Indicated subset: CD45RA-negative fraction. These receptors were taken from a woman aged 30 to 39 in good health.

The chain carries TRBV6-1 and TRBJ1-1; no clear D gene. Germline-derived CDR1 and CDR2 are MNHNS and SASEGT. The V gene lost 6 bases and the J gene lost 1 base, with 12 bases spanning the gap. The CDR3 spans 14 residues. The CDR3 DNA reads as TGTGCCAGCAGCGAACAGTCGTGGAACACTGAAGCTTTCTTT. This encodes CASSEQSWNTEAFF.

The CDR3, as DNA: TGTGCCAGTACTACAGGCGCGGGACTGAACACCGGGGAGCTGTTTTTT. This gives the protein CASTTGAGLNTGELFF. The rearrangement links TRBV6-6 to TRBJ2-2; the D gene is possibly TRBD2 (6 bases). CDR1 MNHNY and CDR2 SVGAGI come from the germline V gene (reference sequence). Deletions cut 9 bases from V and 1 base from J, with 18 bases between. The CDR3 sequence is 16 residues long.

The table lists this clone with a few counts. The chain combines TRBV6-5 with TRBJ1-2; D is perhaps TRBD1 (5 bases). Germline CDR1 MNHEY, CDR2 SVGAGI. The CDR3 is 14 amino acids. V dropped 6 bases and J dropped 4 bases, with 15 bases sitting between them. CDR3 amino acids: CASSQGVGGYGYTF. DNA of the CDR3: TGTGCCAGCAGCCAAGGGGTGGGGGGCTATGGCTACACCTTC.

The J gene is TRBJ2-1, the V gene TRBV28; the D is unclear. V lost 6 bases and J 3 bases, leaving 6 bases between the germline ends. CDR3 length equals 12 residues. Germline CDR1 and CDR2: MDHEN and SYDVKM. CDR3 sequence: CASRPSYNEQFF. In DNA, the CDR3 is TGTGCCAGCAGGCCCAGCTACAATGAGCAGTTCTTC.

This chain links TRBV11-3 with TRBJ2-5; D not certain. The V end lost 5 bases, the J end lost 7 bases, and 14 bases lay between the germline ends. CDR1 SGHNT and CDR2 YENEEA come from the germline V gene. This CDR3 region has 13 residues. The CDR3 nucleotides read TGTGCCAGCAGCCTAAACCATCTGGGGACCCAGTACTTC. Translating gives CASSLNHLGTQYF.

The genes are TRBV2 and TRBJ2-3, with D tentatively TRBD2 (6 bases). The CDR3 contains 15 residues. Between the trimmed V and J ends, which lost 7 bases and 2 bases, there was a span of 16 bases. From germline, CDR1 is SNHLY and CDR2 FYNNEI. Here the CDR3 DNA reads TGTGCCAGCATGGTGACCGGGACTTACACAGATACGCAGTATTTT. It is translated as CASMVTGTYTDTQYF. Combining the CDR3 with reference TRBV2 and TRBJ2-3 gives the whole variable domain EPEVTQTPSHQVTQMGQEVILRCVPISNHLYFYWYRQILGQKVEFLVSFYNNEISEKSEIFDDQFSVERPDGSNFTLKIRSTKLEDSAMYFCASMVTGTYTDTQYFGPGTRLTVL.

The rearrangement joins TRBV5-1 to TRBJ2-2; maybe TRBD1 (6 bases). The CDR3 consists of 15 residues. Germline lookup yields CDR1 SGHRS and CDR2 YFSETQ. Trimming removed 0 bases at V and 3 bases at J, with 9 bases between. The CDR3 is CASSLGTDDTGELFF. The CDR3 coding sequence is TGCGCCAGCAGCTTGGGGACAGACGACACCGGGGAGCTGTTTTTT.

Here the CDR3 reads CASRTGTPQETQYF. The CDR3 DNA is TGCGCCAGCAGGACCGGGACTCCCCAAGAGACCCAGTACTTC. This chain joins TRBV5-1 and TRBJ2-5, with a tentative D call TRBD2 (6 bases). There are 14 residues in the CDR3. Germline-derived CDR1 and CDR2 are SGHRS and YFSETQ. V was pared by 5 bases and J by 1 base, with 12 bases between.

The CDR3 nucleotides are TGTGCCAGCAGGTATAGCGGGAGGGCCGGAACTTACGAGCAGTACTTC. This encodes CASRYSGRAGTYEQYF. The chain links TRBV7-2 to TRBJ2-7; 11 nucleotides match TRBD2. Germline trimming cut 6 bases from V and 4 bases from J; bases unmatched to any gene: 11. The V gene's germline CDR1 is SGHTA and CDR2 FQGNSA. There are 16 residues in the CDR3. Drawing the rest from reference TRBV7-2 and TRBJ2-7, the complete variable domain is GAGVSQSPSNKVTEKGKDVELRCDPISGHTALYWYRQSLGQGLEFLIYFQGNSAPDKSGLPSDRFSAERTGGSVSTLTIQRTQQEDSAVYLCASRYSGRAGTYEQYFGPGTRLTVT.

J is TRBJ2-3 and V is TRBV4-2; D not certain. Germline CDR1 LGHNA, CDR2 YNFKEQ. With 4 bases removed from V and 0 bases from J, the gap between germline ends came to 8 bases. The CDR3 sequence is 14 residues long. CDR3 sequence: CASSPGASTDTQYF. The CDR3 nucleotides are TGTGCCAGCAGCCCGGGCGCCAGCACAGATACGCAGTATTTT.

This clone was seen only once. This sequence joins TRBV6-5 and TRBJ1-5; D is possibly TRBD1 (5 bases). Germline CDR1 and CDR2: MNHEY and SVGAGI. The CDR3 covers 14 residues. With 5 bases removed from V and 7 bases from J, the gap between germline ends came to 15 bases. The DNA for the CDR3 is TGTGCCAGCAGTCCGGGACCGCTCGGGCAGCCCCAGCATTTT. It translates to CASSPGPLGQPQHF.

V is TRBV16 and J is TRBJ2-1; unclear D gene. CDR1 is KGHSY and CDR2 is FQNENV in the germline V gene. This CDR3 spans 15 amino acids. V lost 1 base and J lost 7, with 14 bases in between. This CDR3 is CASSQLADVGNEQFF. CDR3 coding DNA: TGTGCCAGCAGCCAATTGGCGGATGTAGGAAATGAGCAGTTCTTC.

Here the CDR3 reads CASGGDTEAFF. In DNA form, the CDR3 reads TGTGCCAGTGGGGGGGACACTGAAGCTTTCTTT. The rearrangement uses TRBV2 and TRBJ1-1, with D possibly matching TRBD1 (5 bases). Germline CDR1 is SNHLY and CDR2 is FYNNEI. The CDR3 extends over 11 amino acids. Deletions cut 9 bases from V and 3 bases from J, with 8 bases between.

V and J are TRBV9 and TRBJ2-2, with 8 bases fitting TRBD1. Germline V gene sequence: CDR1 SGDLS, CDR2 YYNGEE. V shed 3 bases, J shed 8 bases, and the junction held 6 bases outside the gene matches. CDR3 length: 14 residues. The CDR3 sequence: CASSAGGARGELFF. CDR3 bases: TGTGCCAGCAGCGCAGGGGGCGCTCGGGGGGAGCTGTTTTTT. The entire variable domain, with the rest obtained from reference TRBV9 and TRBJ2-2, is as follows: DSGVTQTPKHLITATGQRVTLRCSPRSGDLSVYWYQQSLDQGLQFLIQYYNGEERAKGNILERFSAQQFPDLHSELNLSSLELGDSALYFCASSAGGARGELFFGEGSRLTVL.

V and J are TRBV5-1 and TRBJ1-2; D remains ambiguous. The V gene's germline CDR1 is SGHRS and CDR2 YFSETQ. The ends were cut back, 4 bases at V and 4 bases at J, with 11 bases in the middle. The CDR3 is made up of 13 amino acids. CDR3 residues: CASSEVDAYGYTF. DNA for the CDR3: TGCGCCAGCAGCGAGGTCGACGCCTATGGCTACACCTTC.

This chain connects TRBV6-4 to TRBJ1-1, with D possibly matching TRBD1 (5 bases). Germline V CDR1 and CDR2: MRHNA, SNTAGT. The germline V and J ends were trimmed by 2 bases and 5 bases, with 12 bases remaining between them. The CDR3 contains 14 residues. CDR3 loop: CASSDKGKETEAFF. The CDR3, as DNA: TGTGCCAGCAGTGACAAGGGGAAAGAAACTGAAGCTTTCTTT.

The chain couples TRBV19 to TRBJ1-5; 7 bases line up with TRBD1. V shed 5 bases, J shed 4 bases, and the junction held 8 bases outside the gene matches. This CDR3 has 15 amino acids. The germline V gene encodes CDR1 LNHDA and CDR2 SQIVND (reference sequence). The CDR3 DNA sequence: TGTGCCAGTAGTCCCTTGACAGGGATAAATCAGCCCCAGCATTTT. It yields the protein CASSPLTGINQPQHF.

The chain is built from TRBV7-9 and TRBJ1-1; D is uncertain. Per germline, CDR1 SEHNR and CDR2 FQNEAQ (reference sequence). The CDR3 extends over 15 amino acids. V lost 3 bases to trimming and J lost 11 bases, with 22 bases between them. The CDR3 DNA sequence: TGTGCCAGCAGCTTCTATACCGGGAACCCCACTCGGGCTTTCTTT. This codes for CASSFYTGNPTRAFF.